A selection of T cell receptor beta chains follows, all from one sample in a study of blood T cell repertoires in COVID-19. Repertoires were generated with immunoSEQ multiplex PCR, while TCRdb's copy carries only in-frame clones and drops some. The data show about 150,000 clones, around 83% seen once. Specimen: peripheral blood. The source of these receptors is an older woman with acute or convalescent COVID-19. The CDR3 runs from the conserved cysteine through the conserved F or W. Each record gives: CDR3 DNA, CDR3 protein, J gene, D gene, CDR3 length, clone size, V gene. A D gene is named only where the DNA matches it firmly. Not every row has a clone size; where given, it reads once, few, many or a size class.

DNA: TGTGCCACCGCGGGGTTCTCCTACAATGAGCAGTTCTTC
CDR3: CATAGFSYNEQFF
J: TRBJ2-1
D: .
length: 13
size: once
V: TRBV2

DNA: TGTGCCAGCAGCTCCGCCCGGGACAGGAATGAAAAACTGTTTTTT
CDR3: CASSSARDRNEKLFF
J: TRBJ1-4
D: TRBD1
length: 15
size: .
V: TRBV11-2

DNA: TGTGCCAGTAGTATAGTAGTGGCAGGGGGCTACGAGCAGTACTTC
CDR3: CASSIVVAGGYEQYF
J: TRBJ2-7
D: TRBD1
length: 15
size: many
V: TRBV19

DNA: TGCGCCAGCAGCTTAGGACAGGCGACTGAAGCTTTCTTT
CDR3: CASSLGQATEAFF
J: TRBJ1-1
D: TRBD1
length: 13
size: .
V: TRBV5-1

DNA: TGTGCCAGCAGCAAACGACAGGGCGGGTCAGATACGCAGTATTTT
CDR3: CASSKRQGGSDTQYF
J: TRBJ2-3
D: TRBD1
length: 15
size: .
V: TRBV7-9

DNA: TGTGCCAGTAGCCTCCGGCCGGGGGGAGATACGCAGTATTTT
CDR3: CASSLRPGGDTQYF
J: TRBJ2-3
D: TRBD2
length: 14
size: few
V: TRBV19

DNA: TGTGCCAGCAGTTGGCCGGGAGCCCCTGAAGCTTTCTTT
CDR3: CASSWPGAPEAFF
J: TRBJ1-1
D: .
length: 13
size: .
V: TRBV27

DNA: TGTGCCAGCAGCTTTGGACAGGGGAGCATCAATCAGCCCCAGCATTTT
CDR3: CASSFGQGSINQPQHF
J: TRBJ1-5
D: TRBD1
length: 16
size: .
V: TRBV7-9

DNA: TGTGCCAGCAAGGGACAGGGGTACAATGAGCAGTTCTTC
CDR3: CASKGQGYNEQFF
J: TRBJ2-1
D: TRBD1
length: 13
size: .
V: TRBV2

DNA: TGTGCCAGCAGTCTCATCTATGGCACTGAAGCTTTCTTT
CDR3: CASSLIYGTEAFF
J: TRBJ1-1
D: .
length: 13
size: .
V: TRBV12-3/TRBV12-4

DNA: TGTGCCAGCATGCCGGTACAGGGGCAAGTGACCCAGTACTTC
CDR3: CASMPVQGQVTQYF
J: TRBJ2-5
D: TRBD1
length: 14
size: .
V: TRBV6-4

DNA: TGCGCCAGCAGCCAAACCGGGACTAGCGGGGGGGACAATGAGCAGTTCTTC
CDR3: CASSQTGTSGGDNEQFF
J: TRBJ2-1
D: TRBD2
length: 17
size: .
V: TRBV4-1

DNA: TGTGCCACCCCAGCGACAGGGACGAATTCACCCCTCCACTTT
CDR3: CATPATGTNSPLHF
J: TRBJ1-6
D: TRBD1
length: 14
size: few
V: TRBV2

DNA: TGTGCCAGCAGCCAGGGGTATGTTAATTCACCCCTCCACTTT
CDR3: CASSQGYVNSPLHF
J: TRBJ1-6
D: .
length: 14
size: few
V: TRBV7-9

DNA: TGTGCCAGCAGTTTCACCAGGGAAGATACGCAGTATTTT
CDR3: CASSFTREDTQYF
J: TRBJ2-3
D: .
length: 13
size: few
V: TRBV6-5

DNA: TGTGCCAGCCGGACAGGGGCTAATGAAAAACTGTTTTTT
CDR3: CASRTGANEKLFF
J: TRBJ1-4
D: TRBD1
length: 13
size: .
V: TRBV6-5